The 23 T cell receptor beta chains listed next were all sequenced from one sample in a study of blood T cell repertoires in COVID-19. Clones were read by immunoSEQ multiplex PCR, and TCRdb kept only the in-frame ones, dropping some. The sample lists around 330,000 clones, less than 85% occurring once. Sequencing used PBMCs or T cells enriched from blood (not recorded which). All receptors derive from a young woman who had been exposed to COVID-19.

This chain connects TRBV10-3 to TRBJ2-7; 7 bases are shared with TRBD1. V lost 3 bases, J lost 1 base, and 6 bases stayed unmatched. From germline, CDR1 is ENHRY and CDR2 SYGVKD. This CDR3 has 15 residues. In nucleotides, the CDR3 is TGTGCCATCAGTGAAAGGACAGGCGATTCCTACGAGCAGTACTTC. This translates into CAISERTGDSYEQYF.

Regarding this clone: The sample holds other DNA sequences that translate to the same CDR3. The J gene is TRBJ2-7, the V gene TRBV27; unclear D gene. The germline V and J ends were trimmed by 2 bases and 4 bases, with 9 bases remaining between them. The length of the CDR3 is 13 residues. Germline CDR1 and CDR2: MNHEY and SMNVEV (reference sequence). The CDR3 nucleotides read TGTGCCAGCAGTTTAGCGTCCGGGTACGAGCAGTACTTC. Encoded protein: CASSLASGYEQYF.

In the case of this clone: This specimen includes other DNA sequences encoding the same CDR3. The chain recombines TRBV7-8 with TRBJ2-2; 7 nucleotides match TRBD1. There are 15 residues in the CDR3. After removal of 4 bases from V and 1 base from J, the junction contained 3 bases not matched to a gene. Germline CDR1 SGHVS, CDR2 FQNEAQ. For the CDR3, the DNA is TGTGCCAGCAGCTCCAGACAGGGGAACACCGGGGAGCTGTTTTTT. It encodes CASSSRQGNTGELFF.

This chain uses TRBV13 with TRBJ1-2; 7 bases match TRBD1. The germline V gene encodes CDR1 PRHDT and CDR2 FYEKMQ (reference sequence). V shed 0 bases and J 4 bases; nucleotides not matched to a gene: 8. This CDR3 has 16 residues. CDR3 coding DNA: TGTGCCAGCAGCTTAGGGACAGGGAGTAAGGGCTATGGCTACACCTTC. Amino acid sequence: CASSLGTGSKGYGYTF. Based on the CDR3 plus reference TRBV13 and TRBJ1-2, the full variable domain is AAGVIQSPRHLIKEKRETATLKCYPIPRHDTVYWYQQGPGQDPQFLISFYEKMQSDKGSIPDRFSAQQFSDYHSELNMSSLELGDSALYFCASSLGTGSKGYGYTFGSGTRLTVV.

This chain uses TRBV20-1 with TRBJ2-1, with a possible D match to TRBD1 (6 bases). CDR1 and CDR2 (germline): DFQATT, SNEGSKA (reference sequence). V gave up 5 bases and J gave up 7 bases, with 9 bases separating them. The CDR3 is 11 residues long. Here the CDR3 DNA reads TGCAGTGCTCAGGGGTTTAATGAGCAGTTCTTC. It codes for CSAQGFNEQFF.

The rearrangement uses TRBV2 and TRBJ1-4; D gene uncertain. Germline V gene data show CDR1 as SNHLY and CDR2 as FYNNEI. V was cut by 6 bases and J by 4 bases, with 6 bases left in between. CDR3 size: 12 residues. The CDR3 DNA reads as TGTGCCAGCAGCCACGGTAATGAAAAACTGTTTTTT. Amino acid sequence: CASSHGNEKLFF. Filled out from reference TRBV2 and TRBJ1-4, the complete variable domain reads EPEVTQTPSHQVTQMGQEVILRCVPISNHLYFYWYRQILGQKVEFLVSFYNNEISEKSEIFDDQFSVERPDGSNFTLKIRSTKLEDSAMYFCASSHGNEKLFFGSGTQLSVL.

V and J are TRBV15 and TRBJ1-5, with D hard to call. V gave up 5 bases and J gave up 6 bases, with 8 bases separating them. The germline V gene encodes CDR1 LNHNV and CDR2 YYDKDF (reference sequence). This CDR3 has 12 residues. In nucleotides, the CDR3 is TGTGCCACCAGCTCGAGGTCTCAGCCCCAGCATTTT. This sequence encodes CATSSRSQPQHF.

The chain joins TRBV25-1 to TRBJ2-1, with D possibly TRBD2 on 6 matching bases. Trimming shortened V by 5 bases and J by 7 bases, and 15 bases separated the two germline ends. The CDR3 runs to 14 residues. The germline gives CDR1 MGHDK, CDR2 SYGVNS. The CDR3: CASSRLSAGNEQFF. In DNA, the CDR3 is TGTGCCAGCAGTCGACTTTCCGCGGGGAATGAGCAGTTCTTC.

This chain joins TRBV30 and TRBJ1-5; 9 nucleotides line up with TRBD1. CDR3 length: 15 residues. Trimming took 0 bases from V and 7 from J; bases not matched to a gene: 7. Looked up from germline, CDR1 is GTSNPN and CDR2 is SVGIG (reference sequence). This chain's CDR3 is CAWSVETGGGQPQHF. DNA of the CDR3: TGTGCCTGGAGTGTGGAGACAGGGGGAGGACAGCCCCAGCATTTT.

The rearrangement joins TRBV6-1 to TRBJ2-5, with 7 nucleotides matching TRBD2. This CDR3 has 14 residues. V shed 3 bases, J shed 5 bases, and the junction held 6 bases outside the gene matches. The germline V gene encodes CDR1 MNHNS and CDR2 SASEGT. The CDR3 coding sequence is TGTGCCAGCAGTGAGATGGCGGGAGAGGAGACCCAGTACTTC. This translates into CASSEMAGEETQYF.

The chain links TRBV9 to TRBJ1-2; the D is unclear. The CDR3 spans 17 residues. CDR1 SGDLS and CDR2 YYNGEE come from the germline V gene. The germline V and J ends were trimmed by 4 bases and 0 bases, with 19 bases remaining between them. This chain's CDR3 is CASSFGPRAFTNYGYTF. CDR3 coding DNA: TGTGCCAGCAGCTTCGGGCCGAGGGCCTTTACTAACTATGGCTACACCTTC.

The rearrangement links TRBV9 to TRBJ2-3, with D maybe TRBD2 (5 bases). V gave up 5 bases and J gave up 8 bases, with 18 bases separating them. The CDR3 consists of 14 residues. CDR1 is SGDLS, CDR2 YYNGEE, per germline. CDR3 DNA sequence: TGTGCCAGCAGGAGCGAGGGCTCACGTGGTACGCAGTATTTT. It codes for CASRSEGSRGTQYF. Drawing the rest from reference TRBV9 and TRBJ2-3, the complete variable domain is DSGVTQTPKHLITATGQRVTLRCSPRSGDLSVYWYQQSLDQGLQFLIQYYNGEERAKGNILERFSAQQFPDLHSELNLSSLELGDSALYFCASRSEGSRGTQYFGPGTRLTVL.

CDR3 residues: CSVHRDRGTEAFF. The CDR3 nucleotides are TGCAGCGTCCACCGGGACAGGGGGACTGAAGCTTTCTTT. The chain links TRBV29-1 to TRBJ1-1, with 11 bases fitting TRBD1. CDR1 is SQVTM, CDR2 ANQGSEA, per germline. V trimming: 6 bases; J trimming: 5 bases; junction bases outside the gene matches: 5. The CDR3 extends over 13 amino acids. Drawing the rest from reference TRBV29-1 and TRBJ1-1, the complete variable domain is SAVISQKPSRDICQRGTSLTIQCQVDSQVTMMFWYRQQPGQSLTLIATANQGSEATYESGFVIDKFPISRPNLTFSTLTVSNMSPEDSSIYLCSVHRDRGTEAFFGQGTRLTVV.

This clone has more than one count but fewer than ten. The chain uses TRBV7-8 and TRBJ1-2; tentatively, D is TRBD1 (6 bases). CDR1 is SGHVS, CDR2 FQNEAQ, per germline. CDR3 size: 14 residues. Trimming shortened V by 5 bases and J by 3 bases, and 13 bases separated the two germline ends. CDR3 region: CASSPPGQDYGYTF. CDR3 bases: TGTGCCAGCAGCCCTCCGGGACAAGACTATGGCTACACCTTC. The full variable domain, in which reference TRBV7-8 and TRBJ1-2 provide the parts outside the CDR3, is GAGVSQSPRYKVAKRGQDVALRCDPISGHVSLFWYQQALGQGPEFLTYFQNEAQLDKSGLPSDRFFAERPEGSVSTLKIQRTQQEDSAVYLCASSPPGQDYGYTFGSGTRLTVV.

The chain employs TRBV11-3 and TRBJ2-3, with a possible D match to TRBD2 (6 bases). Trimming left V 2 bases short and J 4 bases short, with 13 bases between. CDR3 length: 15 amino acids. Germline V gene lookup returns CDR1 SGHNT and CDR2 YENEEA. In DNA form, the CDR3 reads TGTGCCAGCAGCTTACGGGACCGGAGGGCAGATACGCAGTATTTT. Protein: CASSLRDRRADTQYF.

The CDR3 spells CASSQPGQSYEQYF. The CDR3 coding sequence is TGCGCCAGCAGCCAGCCGGGACAGTCCTACGAGCAGTACTTC. The V and J genes are TRBV4-1 and TRBJ2-7, with 7 positions matching TRBD1. J lost 1 base, V lost 3 bases, and 3 bases had no gene match. The CDR3 length is 14 residues. The germline V gene encodes CDR1 MGHRA and CDR2 YSYEKL.

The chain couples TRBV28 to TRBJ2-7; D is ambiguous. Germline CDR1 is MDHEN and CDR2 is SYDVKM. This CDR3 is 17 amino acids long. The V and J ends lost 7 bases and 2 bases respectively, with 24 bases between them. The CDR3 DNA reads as TGTGCCAGCAACAACCGCGGAATTGGCCACAAACCCTACGAGCAGTACTTC. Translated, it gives CASNNRGIGHKPYEQYF.

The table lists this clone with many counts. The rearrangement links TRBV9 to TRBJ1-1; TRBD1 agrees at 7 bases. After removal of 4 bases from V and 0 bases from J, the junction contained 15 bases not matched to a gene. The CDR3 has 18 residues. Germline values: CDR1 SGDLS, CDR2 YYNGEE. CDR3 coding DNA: TGTGCCAGCAGCCCGTCCCGGGACAGTAGAATCATGAACACTGAAGCTTTCTTT. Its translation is CASSPSRDSRIMNTEAFF.

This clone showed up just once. This CDR3 reads CASSLPERSTGELFF. CDR3 coding DNA: TGTGCCAGCTCACTTCCAGAAAGAAGCACCGGGGAGCTGTTTTTT. This chain links TRBV18 with TRBJ2-2; no clear D. The CDR3 covers 15 residues. The V gene lost 4 bases and the J gene lost 4 bases, with 13 bases spanning the gap. CDR1 and CDR2 from the germline V gene are KGHSH and LQKENI.

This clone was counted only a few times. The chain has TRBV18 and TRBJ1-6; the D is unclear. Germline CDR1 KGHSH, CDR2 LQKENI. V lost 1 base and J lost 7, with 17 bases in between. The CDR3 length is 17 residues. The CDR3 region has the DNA TGTGCCAGCTCACCACATGATGGGAGGGATGGCAATTCACCCCTCCACTTT. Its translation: CASSPHDGRDGNSPLHF.

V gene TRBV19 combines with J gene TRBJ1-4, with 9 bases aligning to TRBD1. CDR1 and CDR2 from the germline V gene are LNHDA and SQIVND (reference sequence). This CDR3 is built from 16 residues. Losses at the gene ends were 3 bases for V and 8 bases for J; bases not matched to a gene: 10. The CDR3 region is CASSIVPGQGREKLFF. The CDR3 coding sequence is TGTGCCAGTAGTATCGTCCCGGGACAGGGCCGAGAAAAACTGTTTTTT. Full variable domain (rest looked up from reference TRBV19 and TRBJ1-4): DGGITQSPKYLFRKEGQNVTLSCEQNLNHDAMYWYRQDPGQGLRLIYYSQIVNDFQKGDIAEGYSVSREKKESFPLTVTSAQKNPTAFYLCASSIVPGQGREKLFFGSGTQLSVL.

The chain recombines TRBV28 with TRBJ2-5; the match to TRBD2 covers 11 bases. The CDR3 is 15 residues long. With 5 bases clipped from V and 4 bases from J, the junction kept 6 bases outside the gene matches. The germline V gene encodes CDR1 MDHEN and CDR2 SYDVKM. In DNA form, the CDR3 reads TGTGCCAGCAGTCAAAGACTAGCGGGAAGAGAGACCCAGTACTTC. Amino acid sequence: CASSQRLAGRETQYF.

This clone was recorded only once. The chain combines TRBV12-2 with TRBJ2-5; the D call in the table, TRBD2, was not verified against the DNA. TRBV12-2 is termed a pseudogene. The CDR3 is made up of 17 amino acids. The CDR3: CASRLVTVAGEQETQYF. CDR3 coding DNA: TGTGCAAGTCGCCTCGTCACGGTAGCGGGGGAACAAGAGACCCAGTACTTC.